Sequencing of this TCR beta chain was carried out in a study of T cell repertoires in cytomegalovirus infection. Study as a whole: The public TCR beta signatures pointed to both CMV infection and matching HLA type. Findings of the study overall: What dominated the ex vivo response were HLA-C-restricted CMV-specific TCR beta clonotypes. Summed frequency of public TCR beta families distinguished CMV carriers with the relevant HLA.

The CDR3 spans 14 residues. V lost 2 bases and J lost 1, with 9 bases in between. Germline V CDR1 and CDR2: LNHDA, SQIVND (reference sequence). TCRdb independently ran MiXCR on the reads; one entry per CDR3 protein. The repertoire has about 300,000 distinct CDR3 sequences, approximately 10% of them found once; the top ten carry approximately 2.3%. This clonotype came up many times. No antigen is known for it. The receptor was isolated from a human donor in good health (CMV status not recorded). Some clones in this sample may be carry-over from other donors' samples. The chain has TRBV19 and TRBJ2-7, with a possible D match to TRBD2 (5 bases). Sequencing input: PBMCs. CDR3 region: CASSISGSSYEQYF. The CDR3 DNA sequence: TGTGCCAGTAGTATATCGGGGAGTTCCTACGAGCAGTACTTC.